This is a list of T cell receptor beta chains from one sample in a study of T cell responses to AZD1222 COVID-19 vaccine. Measured with immunoSEQ multiplex PCR; TCRdb has only the in-frame clones, and not every one. This sample has 150,000 to 200,000 clones, with more than 70% found just once. The source was peripheral blood, collected 28 days after the second AZD1222 dose. These TCRs come from an adult who received the AZD1222 COVID-19 vaccine. CDR3s include the opening cysteine and the closing phenylalanine or tryptophan. Each record gives: D gene, clone size, V gene, J gene, CDR3 length, CDR3 DNA, CDR3 protein. The D gene is left open where the match is weak. Rows may omit the clone size; those that give it use once, few, many or a size class.

>-|-|TRBV23-1|TRBJ1-5|15
TGCGCCAGCAGTACGGGGGCCCGCGTCGCCAAGCCCCAGCATTTT
CASSTGARVAKPQHF
>TRBD1|-|TRBV11-2|TRBJ2-1|17
TGTGCCAGCAGCTTGGTAACCGGGACAGGGCTCTACAATGAGCAGTTCTTC
CASSLVTGTGLYNEQFF
>TRBD1|-|TRBV6-5|TRBJ1-1|14
TGTGCCAGCAGTTATCAGGGGGCGGACACTGAAGCTTTCTTT
CASSYQGADTEAFF
>TRBD2|-|TRBV4-3|TRBJ2-7|13
TGCGCCAGCAGCCGCGGGAGGACCTACGAGCAGTACTTC
CASSRGRTYEQYF
>-|-|TRBV28|TRBJ1-4|15
TGTGCCAGCAGTTTAAGGGATCTATCGGGTGAAAAACTGTTTTTT
CASSLRDLSGEKLFF
>-|-|TRBV18|TRBJ2-4|16
TGTGCCAGCTCACCATACTCCGGGACAGCCAAAAACATTCAGTACTTC
CASSPYSGTAKNIQYF
>TRBD2|-|TRBV19|TRBJ2-2|15
TGTGCCAGTAGTATTCAGGTAGCGGGAGCCGGGGAGCTGTTTTTT
CASSIQVAGAGELFF
>-|-|TRBV7-2|TRBJ2-5|15
TGTGCCAGCAGCCCAAGTGGGGGGCAGGGAGAGACCCAGTACTTC
CASSPSGGQGETQYF
>-|-|TRBV6-5|TRBJ2-4|15
TGTGCCAGCAGTTACGGGGGACTAGCCAAAAACATTCAGTACTTC
CASSYGGLAKNIQYF
>TRBD1|once|TRBV9|TRBJ2-7|14
TGTGCCAGCAGCTCGAGTGGACAGGCCCTCGAGCAGTACTTC
CASSSSGQALEQYF